These T cell receptor beta chains were read from a single sample in a study of low-dose radiotherapy and immunotherapy resistance in tumors. TCRdb re-called the reads with MiXCR, one entry per CDR3 protein. The sample consists of 45,000 or so distinct CDR3 sequences, less than 30% of them appearing once. The source material was PBMCs, sampled after low-dose radiotherapy plus immunotherapy. These TCRs come from a male donor with prostate cancer. Both conserved end residues are part of each CDR3. The D gene is left open where the match is weak. A row's size may be missing; if present it is once, few, many or a size class.

d_call,j_call,v_call,clone_size,cdr3_nt,cdr3_aa
TRBD1,TRBJ2-5,TRBV29-1,-,TGCAGCTCGGGACAGGGCGGGGAGACCCAGTACTTC,CSSGQGGETQYF
-,TRBJ1-3,TRBV7-9,-,TGTGCCAGCAGCCCCCCCGACAGGACAAACACCATATATTTT,CASSPPDRTNTIYF
-,TRBJ2-2,TRBV9,-,TGTGCCAGCAGCGTAGCGCTTAGGAACACCGGGGAGCTGTTTTTT,CASSVALRNTGELFF
-,TRBJ2-1,TRBV28,medium-sized,TGTGCCAGCAGCCGGAAATTGAAAACCTCCTACAATGAGCAGTTCTTC,CASSRKLKTSYNEQFF
TRBD2,TRBJ2-3,TRBV10-2,-,TGCGCCAGCAGCGGCCTAGCGGGAGGGCCCCCGGGCACAGATACGCAGTATTTT,CASSGLAGGPPGTDTQYF
-,TRBJ2-5,TRBV28,-,TGTGCCAGCAGTCGATGGGGGACCCAGTACTTC,CASSRWGTQYF
-,TRBJ2-3,TRBV12-3/TRBV12-4,many,TGTGCCAGCAGTACCACAACAGATACGCAGTATTTT,CASSTTTDTQYF
-,TRBJ1-5,TRBV11-2,many,TGTGCCAGCAGCTTAGAGGGGAGTTTCAATCAGCCCCAGCATTTT,CASSLEGSFNQPQHF
-,TRBJ2-1,TRBV5-1,few,TGCGCCAGCGCGGGCCGGTCCAACAATGAGCAGTTCTTC,CASAGRSNNEQFF
-,TRBJ2-7,TRBV13,-,TGTGCCAGCAGCTTAACGTATCAGGGGCCCTCCTACGAGCAGTACTTC,CASSLTYQGPSYEQYF
-,TRBJ2-7,TRBV9,many,TGTGCCAGCAGCGTAGAGGCTCGTTCCTACGAGCAGTACTTC,CASSVEARSYEQYF
-,TRBJ2-1,TRBV11-2,many,TGTGCCAGCAGCCCCCAAGCGGTCAATGAGCAGTTCTTC,CASSPQAVNEQFF
TRBD2,TRBJ2-3,TRBV9,many,TGTGCCAGCAGCCTTAGCGGGGGGGCGAAACATACGCAGTATTTT,CASSLSGGAKHTQYF
-,TRBJ2-3,TRBV4-2,many,TGTGCCAGCAGCCATGGAACGGGGGGCGGGACAGATACGCAGTATTTT,CASSHGTGGGTDTQYF
-,TRBJ2-7,TRBV2,few,TGTGCCAGCAGATTAACAGGCCCCTACGAGCAGTACTTC,CASRLTGPYEQYF
-,TRBJ2-4,TRBV5-6,-,TGTGCCAGCAGCTTGAGAGAGGCAGGGGAGTACATTCAGTACTTC,CASSLREAGEYIQYF
-,TRBJ1-5,TRBV15,many,TGTGCCACCAGCAAGGGAGAGAGCGGCAATCAGCCCCAGCATTTT,CATSKGESGNQPQHF
-,TRBJ1-1,TRBV7-2,-,TGTGCCAGCAGCCGCATTGGGGGCGACAGTGAAGCTTTCTTT,CASSRIGGDSEAFF
-,TRBJ1-5,TRBV2,many,TGTGCCAGCAGTGCCCAGTCCGGGGGCAATCAGCCCCAGCATTTT,CASSAQSGGNQPQHF
-,TRBJ2-2,TRBV7-9,once,TGTGCCAGCAGCTTAAACAGAAACACCGGGGAGCTGTTTTTT,CASSLNRNTGELFF